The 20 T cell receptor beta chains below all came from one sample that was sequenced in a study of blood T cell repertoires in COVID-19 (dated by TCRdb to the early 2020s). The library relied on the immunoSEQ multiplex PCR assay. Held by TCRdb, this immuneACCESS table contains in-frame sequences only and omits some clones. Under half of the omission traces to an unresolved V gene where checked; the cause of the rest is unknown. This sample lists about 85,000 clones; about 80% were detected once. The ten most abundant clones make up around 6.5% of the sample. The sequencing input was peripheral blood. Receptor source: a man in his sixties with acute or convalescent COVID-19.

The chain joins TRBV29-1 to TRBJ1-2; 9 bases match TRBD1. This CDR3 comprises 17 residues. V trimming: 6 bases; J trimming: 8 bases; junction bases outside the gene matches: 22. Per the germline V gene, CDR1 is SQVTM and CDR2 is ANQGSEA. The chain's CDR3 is CSVASGDRVRSGGGYTF. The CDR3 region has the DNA TGCAGCGTAGCCTCCGGGGACAGGGTCCGAAGCGGAGGGGGCTACACCTTC.

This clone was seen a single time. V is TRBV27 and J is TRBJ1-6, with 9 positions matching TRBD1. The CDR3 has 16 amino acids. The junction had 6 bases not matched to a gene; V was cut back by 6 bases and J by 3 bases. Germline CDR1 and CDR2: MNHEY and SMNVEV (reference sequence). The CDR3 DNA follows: TGTGCCAGCAGCCGGGGACAGGGTTACTATAATTCACCCCTCCACTTT. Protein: CASSRGQGYYNSPLHF.

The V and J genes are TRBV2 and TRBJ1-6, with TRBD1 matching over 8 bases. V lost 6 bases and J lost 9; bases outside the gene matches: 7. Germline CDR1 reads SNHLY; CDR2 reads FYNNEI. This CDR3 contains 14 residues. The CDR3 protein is CASRTGQGGSPLHF. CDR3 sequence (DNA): TGTGCCAGCAGGACCGGACAGGGCGGTTCACCCCTCCACTTT. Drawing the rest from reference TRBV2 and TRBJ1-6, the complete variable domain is EPEVTQTPSHQVTQMGQEVILRCVPISNHLYFYWYRQILGQKVEFLVSFYNNEISEKSEIFDDQFSVERPDGSNFTLKIRSTKLEDSAMYFCASRTGQGGSPLHFGNGTRLTVT.

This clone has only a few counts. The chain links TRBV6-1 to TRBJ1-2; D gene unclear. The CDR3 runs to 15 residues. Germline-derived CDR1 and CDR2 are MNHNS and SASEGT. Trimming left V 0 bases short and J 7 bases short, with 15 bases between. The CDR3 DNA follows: TGTGCCAGCAGTGAAGCGTCTGGGAGGTATGGTGGCTACACCTTC. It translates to CASSEASGRYGGYTF.

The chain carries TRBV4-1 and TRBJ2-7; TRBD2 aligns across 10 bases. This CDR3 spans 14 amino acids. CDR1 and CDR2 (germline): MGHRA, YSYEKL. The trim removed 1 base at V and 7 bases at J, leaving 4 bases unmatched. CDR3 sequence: CASSQAGLAREQYF. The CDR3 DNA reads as TGCGCCAGCAGCCAAGCGGGACTAGCGCGTGAGCAGTACTTC.

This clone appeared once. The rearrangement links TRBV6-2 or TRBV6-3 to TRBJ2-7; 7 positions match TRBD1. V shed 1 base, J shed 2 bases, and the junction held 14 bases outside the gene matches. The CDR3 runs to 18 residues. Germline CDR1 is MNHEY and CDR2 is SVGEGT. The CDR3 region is CASSYYRGSGTETYEQYF. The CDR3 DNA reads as TGTGCCAGCAGTTACTATAGGGGGTCCGGGACAGAGACCTACGAGCAGTACTTC.

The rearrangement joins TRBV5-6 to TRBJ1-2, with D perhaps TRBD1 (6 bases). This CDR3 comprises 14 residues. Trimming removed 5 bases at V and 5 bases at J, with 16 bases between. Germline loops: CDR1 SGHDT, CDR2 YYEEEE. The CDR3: CASRLMGQGYGYTF. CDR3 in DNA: TGTGCCAGCAGGCTGATGGGGCAGGGGTATGGCTACACCTTC. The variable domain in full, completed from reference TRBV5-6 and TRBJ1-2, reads DAGVTQSPTHLIKTRGQQVTLRCSPKSGHDTVSWYQQALGQGPQFIFQYYEEEERQRGNFPDRFSGHQFPNYSSELNVNALLLGDSALYLCASRLMGQGYGYTFGSGTRLTVV.

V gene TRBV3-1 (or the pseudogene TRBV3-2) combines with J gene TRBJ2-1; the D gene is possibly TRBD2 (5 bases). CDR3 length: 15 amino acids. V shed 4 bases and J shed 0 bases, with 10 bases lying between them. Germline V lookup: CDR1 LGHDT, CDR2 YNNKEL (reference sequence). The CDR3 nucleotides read TGTGCCAGCAGCCGGACGGGAAGCTCCTACAATGAGCAGTTCTTC. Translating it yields CASSRTGSSYNEQFF.

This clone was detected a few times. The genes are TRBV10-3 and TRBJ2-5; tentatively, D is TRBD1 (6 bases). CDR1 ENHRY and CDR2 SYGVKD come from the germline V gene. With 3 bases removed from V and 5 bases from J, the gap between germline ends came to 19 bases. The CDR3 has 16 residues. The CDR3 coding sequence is TGTGCCATCAGTGATCCGGGACAAGGGAGTGAGGAGACCCAGTACTTC. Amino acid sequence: CAISDPGQGSEETQYF.

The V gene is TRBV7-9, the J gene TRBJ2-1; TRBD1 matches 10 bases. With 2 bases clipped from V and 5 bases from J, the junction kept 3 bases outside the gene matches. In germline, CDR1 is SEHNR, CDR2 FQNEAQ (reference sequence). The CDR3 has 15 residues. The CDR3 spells CASSLRGQGNNEQFF. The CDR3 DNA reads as TGTGCCAGCAGCTTAAGGGGACAGGGGAACAATGAGCAGTTCTTC.

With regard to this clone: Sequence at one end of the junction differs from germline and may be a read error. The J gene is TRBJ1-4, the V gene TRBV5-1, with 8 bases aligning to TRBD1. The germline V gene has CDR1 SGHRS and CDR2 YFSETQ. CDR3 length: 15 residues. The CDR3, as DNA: TGCGCCAGCAGCTTCGGCCAGGGGGCTAACGAAAAACTGTTTTTT. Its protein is CASSFGQGANEKLFF.

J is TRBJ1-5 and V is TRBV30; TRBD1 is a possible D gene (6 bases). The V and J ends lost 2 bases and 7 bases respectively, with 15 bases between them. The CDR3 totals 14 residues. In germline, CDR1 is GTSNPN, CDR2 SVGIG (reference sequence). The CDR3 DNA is TGTGCCTGGAGTTGGGAACAGGGAAGCCAGCCCCAGCATTTT. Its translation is CAWSWEQGSQPQHF.

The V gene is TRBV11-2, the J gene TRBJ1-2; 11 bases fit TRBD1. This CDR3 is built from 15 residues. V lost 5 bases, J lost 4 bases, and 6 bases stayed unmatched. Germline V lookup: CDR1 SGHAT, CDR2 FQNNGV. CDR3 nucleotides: TGTGCCAGCAGCGTCGGGACAGGGGGAATCTATGGCTACACCTTC. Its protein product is CASSVGTGGIYGYTF.

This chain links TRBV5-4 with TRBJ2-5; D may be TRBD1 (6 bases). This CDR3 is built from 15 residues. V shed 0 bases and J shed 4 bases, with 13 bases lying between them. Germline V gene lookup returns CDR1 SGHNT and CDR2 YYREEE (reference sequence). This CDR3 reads CASSLAPQGPETQYF. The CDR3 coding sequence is TGTGCCAGCAGCTTGGCGCCACAGGGCCCAGAGACCCAGTACTTC.

The CDR3 protein is CASNLVSGGANYGYTF. DNA of the CDR3: TGTGCCAGCAATTTAGTATCGGGGGGAGCTAACTATGGCTACACCTTC. The rearrangement joins TRBV2 to TRBJ1-2; a possible D gene is TRBD1 (5 bases). CDR3 size: 16 residues. With 7 bases removed from V and 0 bases from J, the gap between germline ends came to 18 bases. Germline values: CDR1 SNHLY, CDR2 FYNNEI.

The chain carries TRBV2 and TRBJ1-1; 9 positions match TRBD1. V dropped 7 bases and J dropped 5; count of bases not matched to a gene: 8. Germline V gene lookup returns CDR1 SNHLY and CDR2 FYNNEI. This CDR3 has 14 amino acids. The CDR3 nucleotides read TGTGCCAGCAAAGTGACAGGGGGTGAGACTGAAGCTTTCTTT. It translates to CASKVTGGETEAFF.

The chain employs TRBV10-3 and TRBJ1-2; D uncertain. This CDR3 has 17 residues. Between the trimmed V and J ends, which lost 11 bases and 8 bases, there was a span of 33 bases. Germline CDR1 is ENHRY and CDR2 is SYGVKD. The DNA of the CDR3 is TGTGCCGTCCGACAAAACAAAGAAGTAGATTACAAGTGGGGCTACACCTTC. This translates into CAVRQNKEVDYKWGYTF.

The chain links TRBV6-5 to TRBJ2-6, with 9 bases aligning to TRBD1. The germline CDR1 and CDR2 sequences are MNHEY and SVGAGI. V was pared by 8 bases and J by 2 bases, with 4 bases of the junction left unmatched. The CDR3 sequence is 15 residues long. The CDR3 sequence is CASGQGSAGANVLTF. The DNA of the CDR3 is TGTGCCAGCGGACAGGGGTCGGCTGGGGCCAACGTCCTGACTTTC.

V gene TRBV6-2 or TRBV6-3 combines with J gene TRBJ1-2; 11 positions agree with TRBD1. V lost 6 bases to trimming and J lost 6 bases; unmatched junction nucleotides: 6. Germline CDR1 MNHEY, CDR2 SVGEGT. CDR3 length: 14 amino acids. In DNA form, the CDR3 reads TGTGCCAGCAGCTGGACAGGGGGCAAAGATGGCTACACCTTC. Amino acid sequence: CASSWTGGKDGYTF.

The CDR3 region is CASSRGWDRGFPGELFF. CDR3 coding DNA: TGTGCCAGCAGCCGGGGATGGGACAGGGGATTCCCCGGGGAGCTGTTTTTT. The chain is built from TRBV9 and TRBJ2-2; TRBD1 agrees at 10 bases. CDR1 is SGDLS and CDR2 is YYNGEE in the germline V gene. The CDR3 consists of 17 residues. Unmatched junction bases numbered 12, after V lost 4 bases and J lost 6 bases.